Here is one T cell receptor (beta chain) with its context. This clone has a handful of counts. The specificity of this receptor is unknown. No much larger clone exists at a distance of one base, and base qualities are not known. The data were obtained in a study of beta chain features in type 1 diabetes listed by TCRdb under 2018. Regarding the research as a whole: Patients and healthy donors did not differ in mean age, gender distribution, total cell number or subset yield. The study compared the TCRB repertoires of sorted circulating CD4+ T cell subsets in recently diagnosed type 1 diabetes patients with those in matched healthy donors. Regulatory and stem cell-like memory subsets were obtained from only 8 patients and roughly 8 healthy donors, while naive and central memory subsets were obtained from all 30 or so donors. Across all samples, 107,917,701 sorted cells were examined, and cell number per subset correlated strongly with RNA yield. The paper as a whole reports these results and caveats: A moderate but significant shortening of TCRB CDR3 length was observed in type 1 diabetes patients in all four CD4+ subsets. Naive, central memory and regulatory TCRB repertoires appeared more similar among patients than among healthy donors. Fewer insertions and more nucleotide deletions at VDJ recombination sites were observed in patients with type 1 diabetes, implying thymic rearrangement abnormalities. Only small numbers of individuals were included in the HLA sub-analyses, which left unresolved whether HLA type had any influence on TCRB rearrangement. Sequencing cDNA rather than genomic DNA could over-represent highly expressing activated cells, although activation and CD3 levels did not differ between groups. Shorter templates might be favored by PCR, yet because patient and control samples were amplified and corrected together, any such skew would affect both groups equally.

A single peripheral blood draw of approximately 110 mL on average was collected from each donor into heparinised tubes. A BD FACSAria II was used to sort naive, central memory, regulatory and stem cell-like memory CD4+ T cells with a panel that included CD45RO, CCR7, CD25, CD127, CD95 and CD27. Purity was above 98% for every sorted population. PBMCs were isolated immediately by Lymphoprep density gradient centrifugation and stained directly without culture. Samples were stained and sorted in pairs, with one healthy donor and one patient per experiment, so that batch effects were minimized. All of the isolated RNA was reverse transcribed with the High Capacity cDNA Reverse Transcription Kit, so expressed TCRB transcripts were sequenced. Deep immunoSEQ sequencing was performed on naive, central memory and regulatory T cell samples, with an average of roughly 3.6 million total reads per sample. After sorted cells were lysed in RLT buffer, RNA was extracted with DNase-treated RNeasy Micro or Mini kits, with the choice depending on cell number. To prevent cross-contamination, each cell subset was processed individually, whereas patient and healthy donor samples were processed jointly. The immunoSEQ multiplex PCR was used to amplify TCRB sequences from cDNA, generating 87-bp fragments that spanned the CDR3 region. Amplicons were sequenced on the Illumina HiSeq platform. As for how the authors treated the data: Synthetic template baselines were used to correct PCR bias computationally, reads within Hamming distance 2 were collapsed, and singletons that could not be merged were discarded. By aligning reads against IMGT, V, D and J genes, CDR3 length, and insertions or deletions at six rearrangement sites were assigned. Within each subset, clonotype counts were normalized to the number of sorted cells before true diversity and Gini coefficients were calculated with the tcR R package. The overlap coefficient, calculated on TCRB nucleotide sequences, was used to measure repertoire sharing. Out-of-frame TCRB sequences from naive cells were analyzed as a proxy for the pre-selection repertoire. This is the immuneACCESS table as TCRdb keeps it, with only in-frame sequences that have V and J called. A part of the clones is gone; compared with another copy, unresolved V genes explain less than half, and the rest is unexplained. V, J and clone size reflect that table, while D and trimming were determined from the DNA. This sample holds around 600,000 clones; around 12% were observed only once. Approximately 0.11% of the sample goes to the ten largest clones.

The specimen was naive CD4+ T cells from blood. The cell subset or site label corresponds to: true naive CD4+ T cells. The receptor was derived from a man aged 25-45 years with type 1 diabetes.

CDR3 region: CSVEDVPGTAANYGYTF. The DNA sequence follows: TGCAGCGTTGAAGATGTGCCCGGGACAGCAGCTAACTATGGCTACACCTTC. Recombination connected TRBV29-1 to TRBJ1-2, with 7 junctional bases fitting TRBD1. CDR1 and CDR2, per the germline V gene, are SQVTM and ANQGSEA. The CDR3 starts with the cysteine, ends with the phenylalanine, and has 17 residues. Left in the record is the CDR3 DNA by itself, 51 bases read in frame from the first base. Trimming takes 0 bases off V and 0 bases off J; junction bases not matched to a gene: 10.